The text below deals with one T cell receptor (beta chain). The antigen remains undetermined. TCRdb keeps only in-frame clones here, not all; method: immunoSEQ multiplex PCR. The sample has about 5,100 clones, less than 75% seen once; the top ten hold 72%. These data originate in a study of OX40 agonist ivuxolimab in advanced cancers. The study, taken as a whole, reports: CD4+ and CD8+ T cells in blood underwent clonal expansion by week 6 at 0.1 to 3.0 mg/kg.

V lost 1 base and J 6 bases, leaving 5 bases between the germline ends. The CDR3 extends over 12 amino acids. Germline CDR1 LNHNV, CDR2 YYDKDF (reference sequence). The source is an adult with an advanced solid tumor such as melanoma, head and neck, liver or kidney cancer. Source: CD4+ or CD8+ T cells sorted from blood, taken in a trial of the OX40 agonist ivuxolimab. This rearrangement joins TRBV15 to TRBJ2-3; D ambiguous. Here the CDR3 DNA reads TGTGCCACCAGCAGAGGGTTGGATACGCAGTATTTT. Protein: CATSRGLDTQYF.